The 31 T cell receptor beta chains below all came from one sample that was sequenced in a study of T cell changes during pregnancy in multiple sclerosis. The table came from immunoSEQ multiplex PCR; TCRdb's copy has only in-frame clones and leaves some out. The sample includes over 35,000 clones, about nine tenths of them seen just once. The sequenced sample was CD4+ T cells from peripheral blood mononuclear cells, obtained in the first trimester of pregnancy. Source of these receptors: a female donor in good health, enrolled as a control in a pregnancy study.

This chain uses TRBV27 with TRBJ1-2; TRBD1 is a possible D gene (6 bases). V was pared by 5 bases and J by 4 bases, with 11 bases between. Germline lookup yields CDR1 MNHEY and CDR2 SMNVEV (reference sequence). This CDR3 is built from 13 residues. CDR3 nucleotides: TGTGCCAGCAGTGACAGGAACGGCTATGGCTACACCTTC. This translates into CASSDRNGYGYTF.

The rearrangement links TRBV9 to TRBJ1-4, with 11 bases identical to TRBD1. This CDR3 contains 15 residues. Germline V gene sequence: CDR1 SGDLS, CDR2 YYNGEE. Germline trimming cut 3 bases from V and 7 bases from J; bases unmatched to any gene: 5. The CDR3 loop is CASSAGQGAREKLFF. For the CDR3, the DNA is TGTGCCAGCAGCGCCGGACAGGGGGCGCGTGAAAAACTGTTTTTT.

The chain employs TRBV18 and TRBJ2-5, with D perhaps TRBD1 (6 bases). Germline CDR1 and CDR2: KGHSH and LQKENI. Trimming stripped 4 bases from V and 5 bases from J, with 14 bases between. The CDR3 runs 14 residues. CDR3: CASSLNQGSETQYF. DNA for the CDR3: TGTGCCAGCTCACTCAACCAGGGGAGCGAGACCCAGTACTTC.

The chain employs TRBV6-1 and TRBJ1-5, with a weak D call TRBD1 (6 bases). Germline CDR1 MNHNS, CDR2 SASEGT. V was clipped by 6 bases and J by 3 bases, with 12 bases between them. The CDR3 is 14 amino acids. For the CDR3, the DNA is TGTGCCAGCAGGAACAGGGATTTCAATCAGCCCCAGCATTTT. Amino acids: CASRNRDFNQPQHF.

J is TRBJ2-5 and V is TRBV18; 11 nucleotides line up with TRBD2. J gave up 8 bases and V 4 bases, and 9 bases lay outside the gene matches. This CDR3 is 15 amino acids long. The germline CDR1 and CDR2 sequences are KGHSH and LQKENI. The CDR3 protein is CASSRTSGLLGTQYF. Here the CDR3 DNA reads TGTGCCAGCTCACGGACTAGCGGGCTCCTGGGAACCCAGTACTTC.

The V gene is TRBV5-6, the J gene TRBJ2-2; TRBD1 matches 9 bases. V lost 1 base, J lost 9 bases, and 13 bases stayed unmatched. The germline V gene has CDR1 SGHDT and CDR2 YYEEEE. This CDR3 is built from 17 residues. The CDR3 nucleotides read TGTGCCAGCAGCTTGAGGTGGGAGACAGGGGGATCAAGGGAGCTGTTTTTT. It specifies CASSLRWETGGSRELFF.

The V call is TRBV6-5, the J call TRBJ2-5; D possibly corresponds to TRBD2 (7 bases). This CDR3 has 15 amino acids. Germline assignment: CDR1 MNHEY and CDR2 SVGAGI. V shed 2 bases and J shed 5 bases, with 15 bases lying between them. CDR3 residues: CASSYDGGPKETQYF. The CDR3 DNA reads TGTGCCAGCAGTTACGACGGGGGGCCGAAGGAGACCCAGTACTTC.

A note on this clone: Germline and junction disagree at one end, which may indicate a read error. This chain links TRBV5-6 with TRBJ1-6, with D unclear. Germline lookup yields CDR1 SGHDT and CDR2 YYEEEE. The CDR3 runs 12 residues. In nucleotides, the CDR3 is TGTGCCAGCAGCCGCACCGCCGGGGTCTATAACTTT. It encodes CASSRTAGVYNF. Based on the CDR3 plus reference TRBV5-6 and TRBJ1-6, the full variable domain is DAGVTQSPTHLIKTRGQQVTLRCSPKSGHDTVSWYQQALGQGPQFIFQYYEEEERQRGNFPDRFSGHQFPNYSSELNVNALLLGDSALYLCASSRTAGVYNFGNGTRLTVT.

The V and J genes are TRBV5-4 and TRBJ1-1; no firm D call. Germline-derived CDR1 and CDR2 are SGHNT and YYREEE (reference sequence). The CDR3 sequence is 16 residues long. Trimming pared 0 bases from V and 2 bases from J, leaving 14 bases between. The CDR3 DNA reads as TGTGCCAGCAGCTTGGCCGCGGGGATGGGTAACACTGAAGCTTTCTTT. Amino acids: CASSLAAGMGNTEAFF.

The V and J genes are TRBV21-1 and TRBJ2-7; TRBD1 is the table's D call, not checked against the DNA. TRBV21-1 is shown as a pseudogene. This CDR3 is 16 amino acids long. The CDR3 bases are TGTGCCAGCAGCAAAAGCCGGCGACAGGGTGAGTACGAGCAGTACTTC. Residues: CASSKSRRQGEYEQYF.

This sequence joins TRBV5-1 and TRBJ2-6; possible D gene TRBD2, 5 bases. There are 16 residues in the CDR3. The V gene's germline CDR1 is SGHRS and CDR2 YFSETQ. Trimming cost V 0 bases and J 4 bases, with 11 bases left between them. This CDR3 reads CASSLVGSTGANVLTF. CDR3 in DNA: TGCGCCAGCAGCTTGGTGGGGAGTACCGGGGCCAACGTCCTGACTTTC.

Written as DNA, the CDR3 is TGCGCCAGCAGCTCGCCGAGGAATGAGCAGTTCTTC. It yields the protein CASSSPRNEQFF. The chain has TRBV4-1 and TRBJ2-1, with no clear D. The CDR3 spans 12 residues. Germline-derived CDR1 and CDR2 are MGHRA and YSYEKL. V was shortened by 5 bases and J by 7 bases, with 9 bases between the two germline ends.

J is TRBJ1-1 and V is TRBV5-4, with D possibly matching TRBD1 (6 bases). V lost 1 base and J lost 0, with 7 bases in between. The germline gives CDR1 SGHNT, CDR2 YYREEE (reference sequence). The CDR3 is 14 amino acids. The CDR3 loop is CASSLQGMNTEAFF. CDR3 in DNA: TGTGCCAGCAGCTTGCAGGGGATGAACACTGAAGCTTTCTTT.

The rearrangement links TRBV4-3 to TRBJ1-6; D is ambiguous. The V end was cut by 1 base, the J end by 8 bases, with 6 bases between. The CDR3 is 13 residues long. Germline loops: CDR1 LGHNA, CDR2 YSLEER. CDR3 residues: CASSQVRDSPLHF. DNA for the CDR3: TGCGCCAGCAGCCAAGTCCGAGATTCACCCCTCCACTTT.

This clone was detected only a few times. V and J are TRBV4-2 and TRBJ2-3; TRBD2 matches at 7 bases. Germline-derived CDR1 and CDR2 are LGHNA and YNFKEQ. This CDR3 region has 15 residues. The V and J ends lost 0 bases and 6 bases, in that order; junction bases with no gene match: 6. CDR3 in amino acids: CASSQESRGSDTQYF. DNA of the CDR3: TGTGCCAGCAGCCAAGAGTCGCGGGGGAGCGATACGCAGTATTTT.

The chain employs TRBV5-1 and TRBJ2-5, with TRBD2 matching 8 bases. The V gene's germline CDR1 is SGHRS and CDR2 YFSETQ. This CDR3 is built from 13 residues. The V segment lost 4 bases and the J segment 3 bases; nucleotides outside the gene matches: 2. CDR3 protein: CASSRSGEETQYF. CDR3 nucleotide sequence: TGCGCCAGCAGCCGTAGCGGGGAAGAGACCCAGTACTTC.

The chain carries TRBV2 and TRBJ2-5; D perhaps matches TRBD2 (6 bases). V gave up 5 bases and J gave up 5 bases, with 12 bases separating them. The germline gives CDR1 SNHLY, CDR2 FYNNEI. CDR3 length equals 13 residues. CDR3 DNA: TGTGCCAGCAGTATCGTGGGGAGGGAGACCCAGTACTTC. This sequence encodes CASSIVGRETQYF.

This clone was observed once. The gene calls are TRBV7-8 and TRBJ1-2; 7 bases are shared with TRBD1. The CDR3 is 15 amino acids. J gave up 5 bases and V 7 bases, and 13 bases lay outside the gene matches. The germline V gene has CDR1 SGHVS and CDR2 FQNEAQ. CDR3: CASNERPGQNYGYTF. CDR3 DNA: TGTGCCAGCAACGAGCGGCCGGGACAGAATTATGGCTACACCTTC.

The J gene is TRBJ1-1, the V gene TRBV4-1, with D perhaps TRBD1 (5 bases). Per the germline V gene, CDR1 is MGHRA and CDR2 is YSYEKL. The CDR3 loop spans 16 amino acids. V dropped 0 bases and J dropped 4 bases, with 15 bases sitting between them. CDR3 amino acids: CASSQDGSGGGTEAFF. In DNA, the CDR3 is TGCGCCAGCAGCCAAGATGGGTCGGGCGGGGGCACTGAAGCTTTCTTT.

The V gene is TRBV6-6, the J gene TRBJ2-2, with D perhaps TRBD2 (5 bases). This CDR3 region has 15 residues. V shed 2 bases and J shed 0 bases, with 7 bases lying between them. Germline V gene data show CDR1 as MNHNY and CDR2 as SVGAGI (reference sequence). The chain's CDR3 is CASSYEGANTGELFF. The CDR3 DNA reads TGTGCCAGCAGTTACGAGGGCGCGAACACCGGGGAGCTGTTTTTT.

This sequence joins TRBV5-4 and TRBJ2-1, with TRBD2 matching 7 bases. This CDR3 is 15 amino acids long. Trimming removed 3 bases from V and 2 bases from J; junction bases left unmatched: 5. CDR1 and CDR2 (germline): SGHNT, YYREEE (reference sequence). DNA for the CDR3: TGTGCCAGCAGCTCAACCGGGACTACCTACAATGAGCAGTTCTTC. Its protein product is CASSSTGTTYNEQFF. The whole variable domain, filled in from reference TRBV5-4 and TRBJ2-1, reads ETGVTQSPTHLIKTRGQQVTLRCSSQSGHNTVSWYQQALGQGPQFIFQYYREEENGRGNFPPRFSGLQFPNYSSELNVNALELDDSALYLCASSSTGTTYNEQFFGPGTRLTVL.

The V and J genes are TRBV7-2 and TRBJ2-1; TRBD1 matches at 7 bases. J gave up 4 bases and V 0 bases, and 3 bases lay outside the gene matches. The CDR3 loop spans 15 amino acids. Germline assignment: CDR1 SGHTA and CDR2 FQGNSA. The CDR3 DNA sequence: TGTGCCAGCAGCTTAGCGGGACAGAATTACAATGAGCAGTTCTTC. Protein product: CASSLAGQNYNEQFF.

The chain is built from TRBV14 and TRBJ2-7; no clear D gene. This CDR3 contains 14 residues. Germline CDR1 reads SGHDN; CDR2 reads FVKESK. Trimming left V 1 base short and J 0 bases short, with 7 bases between. The CDR3 DNA reads as TGTGCCAGCAGCCAAGCTAGAAGCTCCTACGAGCAGTACTTC. Its protein is CASSQARSSYEQYF.

The chain employs TRBV5-1 and TRBJ1-5, with TRBD1 matching over 8 bases. The CDR3 sequence is 15 residues long. In germline, CDR1 is SGHRS, CDR2 YFSETQ. V lost 4 bases to trimming and J lost 3 bases; unmatched junction nucleotides: 6. As DNA, the CDR3 is TGCGCCAGCAGCCCCCAGGGGGCGATCAATCAGCCCCAGCATTTT. It codes for CASSPQGAINQPQHF.

The chain joins TRBV21-1 to TRBJ1-1; the table's D call of TRBD1 was not tested on the DNA. TRBV21-1 is assigned pseudogene status. The CDR3 runs 22 residues. Here the CDR3 reads CASSKGTGPKISDIFANTEAFF. CDR3 DNA: TGTGCCAGCAGCAAAGGGACAGGGCCCAAAATTTCGGACATTTTCGCCAACACTGAAGCTTTCTTT.

The chain is built from TRBV4-2 and TRBJ1-4; D is undetermined. Between the trimmed V and J ends, which lost 0 bases and 3 bases, there was a span of 8 bases. The CDR3 sequence is 15 residues long. Germline V gene lookup returns CDR1 LGHNA and CDR2 YNFKEQ. CDR3 bases: TGTGCCAGCAGCCAAGACGGCGCGGCTAATGAAAAACTGTTTTTT. This gives the protein CASSQDGAANEKLFF.

The genes are TRBV15 and TRBJ1-2; D is undetermined. CDR1 LNHNV and CDR2 YYDKDF come from the germline V gene (reference sequence). The CDR3 runs 18 residues. V was cut by 0 bases and J by 0 bases, with 17 bases left in between. Here the CDR3 reads CATSRDPNTGRSNYGYTF. In DNA, the CDR3 is TGTGCCACCAGCAGAGATCCGAACACCGGGAGGTCTAACTATGGCTACACCTTC.

Here the CDR3 reads CASSLAGANTEAFF. The CDR3 region has the DNA TGTGCCAGCAGCTTGGCAGGGGCGAACACTGAAGCTTTCTTT. V is TRBV5-5 and J is TRBJ1-1, with a possible D match to TRBD1 (6 bases). This CDR3 is built from 14 residues. V was trimmed by 0 bases and J by 1 base, leaving 7 bases between them. Germline CDR1 and CDR2: SGHKS and YYEKEE (reference sequence).

This clone was seen once. The V gene is TRBV10-3, the J gene TRBJ2-1, with 14 bases identical to TRBD2. CDR3 length: 17 amino acids. CDR1 is ENHRY, CDR2 SYGVKD, per germline. Germline trimming cut 4 bases from V and 3 bases from J; bases unmatched to any gene: 5. CDR3 bases: TGTGCCATCAGTGGGACTAGCGGGGGGACCCTCTACAATGAGCAGTTCTTC. Translation gives CAISGTSGGTLYNEQFF.

The rearrangement joins TRBV27 to TRBJ1-6; TRBD1 matches 7 bases. The CDR3 has 13 residues. Germline V gene data show CDR1 as MNHEY and CDR2 as SMNVEV (reference sequence). V trimming: 7 bases; J trimming: 9 bases; junction bases outside the gene matches: 6. The CDR3 sequence is CASKGTDLSPLHF. CDR3 DNA sequence: TGTGCCAGCAAAGGGACAGACCTTTCACCCCTCCACTTT.

This chain joins TRBV18 and TRBJ1-1; the D gene is possibly TRBD1 (5 bases). Looked up from germline, CDR1 is KGHSH and CDR2 is LQKENI. The CDR3 extends over 13 amino acids. V was cut by 3 bases and J by 7 bases, with 12 bases left in between. The CDR3 nucleotides read TGTGCCAGCTCACCGCAGGGCGGCGGTGAAGCTTTCTTT. Protein product: CASSPQGGGEAFF.